The subject of this entry is one T cell receptor beta chain. Its target is unknown. These data belong to a study of T cell responses to AZD1222 COVID-19 vaccine. Looking at the study overall: Investigators merged groups given second doses at roughly 4 or roughly 12 weeks. Broader study findings: Among those given AZD1222, only five or six were seropositive at baseline. Two AZD1222 administrations were followed by greater Spike-specific TCR breadth and depth. Females made up more of the donors, who were largely white British, and clonal diversity may have come out too low.

V trimming: 7 bases; J trimming: 3 bases; junction bases outside the gene matches: 13. This CDR3 is 16 amino acids long. CDR1 and CDR2 from the germline V gene are ENHRY and SYGVKD. Assay used: immunoSEQ multiplex PCR; TCRdb lists only in-frame clones, some missing. The sample records 67,000 or so clones, roughly 84% being singletons. The chain carries TRBV10-3 and TRBJ1-2; 8 bases are shared with TRBD1. The sample consisted of peripheral blood, taken on day 0 of AZD1222 vaccination. The TCR was taken from an adult in good health. This CDR3 is CAINGQGAASDYGYTF. The CDR3 nucleotides are TGTGCCATCAACGGCCAGGGGGCCGCCTCGGACTATGGCTACACCTTC.